These 11 T cell receptor beta chains share one sample of origin, sequenced in a study of T cells expressing NK-cell markers. TCRdb re-called the 5' RACE reads and catalogs CDR3 proteins one per entry, DNA excluded. This sample's table reports about 260,000 distinct CDR3 sequences. The specimen was blood T cells: a sorted CD56 or NKG2C T cell subset, CD4+ or CD8+ T cells, or bulk PBMC T cells (not recorded which). All receptors derive from a woman aged 18 to 75 in good health.

V and J are TRBV5-1 and TRBJ2-2; the D call from TCRdb, TRBD2, cannot be confirmed without DNA. The germline V gene encodes CDR1 SGHRS and CDR2 YFSETQ. The length of the CDR3 is 15 residues. The CDR3 spells CASSPRTQNTGELFF.

The chain joins TRBV3-1 to TRBJ2-2. CDR1 LGHDT and CDR2 YNNKEL come from the germline V gene (reference sequence). This CDR3 contains 11 residues. The CDR3 is CASSQTGELFF.

The chain links TRBV12-3 or TRBV12-4 to TRBJ2-2; TCRdb indicates TRBD1, and absent DNA this call remains unverified. The CDR3 spans 14 residues. The CDR3: CASRPTGSTGELFF.

The rearrangement links TRBV28 to TRBJ2-1; no DNA is available, so the TRBD2 call from TCRdb remains unchecked. The CDR3 is 18 residues long. Germline CDR1 MDHEN, CDR2 SYDVKM. The chain's CDR3 is CASSPQLGGLAGVVEQFF.

The chain has TRBV3-1 and TRBJ1-4. The CDR3 is 12 residues long. Per germline, CDR1 LGHDT and CDR2 YNNKEL (reference sequence). The CDR3: CASSQDGGKALF.

The chain joins TRBV20-1 to TRBJ1-2; TCRdb picks TRBD1, but there is no DNA to check that call. This CDR3 is built from 12 residues. Looked up from germline, CDR1 is DFQATT and CDR2 is SNEGSKA (reference sequence). CDR3 residues: CSAPPADRGYTF.

The chain combines TRBV28 with TRBJ1-5. CDR3 length equals 16 residues. The germline CDR1 and CDR2 sequences are MDHEN and SYDVKM. The CDR3 spells CATHWTKRASNQPQHF.

This chain joins TRBV6-5 and TRBJ2-3; TCRdb designates TRBD2, a call that cannot be tested without DNA. Germline assignment: CDR1 MNHEY and CDR2 SVGAGI. The CDR3 spans 16 residues. The CDR3 is CASSYPSSGGFDTQYF.

The chain joins TRBV12-3 or TRBV12-4 to TRBJ1-1. This CDR3 is 17 amino acids long. CDR3 amino acids: CASRGDRGRIVRTEAFF.

The chain combines TRBV27 with TRBJ2-3; no DNA is available, so the TRBD2 call from TCRdb remains unchecked. From germline, CDR1 is MNHEY and CDR2 SMNVEV (reference sequence). CDR3 length equals 17 residues. CDR3 in amino acids: CASSSPQTSGSSDTQYF.

The rearrangement joins TRBV5-6 to TRBJ1-1. Germline V gene sequence: CDR1 SGHDT, CDR2 YYEEEE. The length of the CDR3 is 13 residues. The CDR3: CASKHLAGTEAFF.